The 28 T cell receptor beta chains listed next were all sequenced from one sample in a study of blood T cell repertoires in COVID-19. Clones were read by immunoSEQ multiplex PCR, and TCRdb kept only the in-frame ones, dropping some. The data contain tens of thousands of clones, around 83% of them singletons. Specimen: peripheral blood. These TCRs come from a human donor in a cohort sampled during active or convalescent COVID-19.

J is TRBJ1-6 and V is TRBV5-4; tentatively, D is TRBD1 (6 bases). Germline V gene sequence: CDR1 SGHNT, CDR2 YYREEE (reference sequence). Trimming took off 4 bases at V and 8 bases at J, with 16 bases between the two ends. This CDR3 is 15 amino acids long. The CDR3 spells CASSIQGRRDSPLHF. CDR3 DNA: TGTGCCAGCAGCATTCAGGGGAGACGTGATTCACCCCTCCACTTT.

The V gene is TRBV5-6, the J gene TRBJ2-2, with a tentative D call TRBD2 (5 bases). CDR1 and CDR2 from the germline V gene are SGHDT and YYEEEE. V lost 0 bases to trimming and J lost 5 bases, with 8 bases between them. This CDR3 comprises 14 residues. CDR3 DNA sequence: TGTGCCAGCAGCTTGGACGGGGATACCGGGGAGCTGTTTTTT. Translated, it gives CASSLDGDTGELFF.

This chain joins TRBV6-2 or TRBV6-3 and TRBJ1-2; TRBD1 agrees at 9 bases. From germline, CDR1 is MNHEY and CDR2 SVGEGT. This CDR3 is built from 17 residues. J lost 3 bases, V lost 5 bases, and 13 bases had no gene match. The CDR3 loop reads CASSSWTGDTVDYGYTF. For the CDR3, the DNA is TGTGCCAGCAGTAGTTGGACAGGGGATACAGTTGACTATGGCTACACCTTC.

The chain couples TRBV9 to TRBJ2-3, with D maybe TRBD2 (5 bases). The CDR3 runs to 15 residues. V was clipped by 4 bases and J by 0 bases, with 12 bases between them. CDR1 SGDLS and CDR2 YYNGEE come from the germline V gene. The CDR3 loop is CASSPSGISTDTQYF. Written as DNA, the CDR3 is TGTGCCAGCAGCCCTTCCGGGATAAGCACAGATACGCAGTATTTT. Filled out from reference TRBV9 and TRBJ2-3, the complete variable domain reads DSGVTQTPKHLITATGQRVTLRCSPRSGDLSVYWYQQSLDQGLQFLIQYYNGEERAKGNILERFSAQQFPDLHSELNLSSLELGDSALYFCASSPSGISTDTQYFGPGTRLTVL.

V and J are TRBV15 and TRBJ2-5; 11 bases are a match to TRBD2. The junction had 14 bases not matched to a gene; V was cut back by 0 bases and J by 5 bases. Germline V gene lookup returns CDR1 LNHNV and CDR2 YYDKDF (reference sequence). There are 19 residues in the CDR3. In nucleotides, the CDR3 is TGTGCCACCAGCAGAGAAATTAGTAGCGGGGGGGCCTCGTGGGAGACCCAGTACTTC. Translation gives CATSREISSGGASWETQYF. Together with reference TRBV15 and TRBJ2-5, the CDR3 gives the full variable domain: DAMVIQNPRYQVTQFGKPVTLSCSQTLNHNVMYWYQQKSSQAPKLLFHYYDKDFNNEADTPDNFQSRRPNTSFCFLDIRSPGLGDTAMYLCATSREISSGGASWETQYFGPGTRLLVL.

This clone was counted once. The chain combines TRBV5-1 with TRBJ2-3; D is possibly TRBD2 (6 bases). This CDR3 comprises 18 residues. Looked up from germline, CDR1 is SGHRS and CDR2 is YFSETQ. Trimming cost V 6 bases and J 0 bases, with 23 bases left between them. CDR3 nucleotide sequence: TGCGCCAGCAAGATTGGGGCGGGACTCACTACAAGCACAGATACGCAGTATTTT. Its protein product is CASKIGAGLTTSTDTQYF.

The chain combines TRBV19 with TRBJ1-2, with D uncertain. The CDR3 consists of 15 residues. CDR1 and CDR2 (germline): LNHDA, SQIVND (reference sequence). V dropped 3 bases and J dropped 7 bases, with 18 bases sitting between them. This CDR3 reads CASSISGNSAAGYTF. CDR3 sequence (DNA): TGTGCCAGTAGTATTTCGGGGAATTCAGCGGCTGGCTACACCTTC.

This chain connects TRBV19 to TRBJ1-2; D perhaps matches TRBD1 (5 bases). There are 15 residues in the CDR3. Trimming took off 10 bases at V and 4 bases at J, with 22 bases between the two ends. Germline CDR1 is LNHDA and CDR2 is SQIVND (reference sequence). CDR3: CANNRGTDEVYGYTF. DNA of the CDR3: TGTGCCAACAACCGGGGGACCGACGAAGTCTATGGCTACACCTTC.

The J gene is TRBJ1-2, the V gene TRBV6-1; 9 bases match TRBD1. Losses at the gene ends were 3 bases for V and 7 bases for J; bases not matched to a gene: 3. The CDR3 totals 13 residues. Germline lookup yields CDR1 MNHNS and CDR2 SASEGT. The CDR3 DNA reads TGTGCCAGCAGTGAGTGGACAGGGGTTGGCTACACCTTC. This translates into CASSEWTGVGYTF.

Written as DNA, the CDR3 is TGTGCCAGCAGCGTTAGCGGGGGGGCCGCGGAGACCCAGTACTTC. Amino acids: CASSVSGGAAETQYF. The chain joins TRBV9 to TRBJ2-5; 11 bases are shared with TRBD2. Germline-derived CDR1 and CDR2 are SGDLS and YYNGEE. Unmatched junction bases numbered 5, after V lost 2 bases and J lost 5 bases. The CDR3 sequence is 15 residues long.

CDR3 amino acids: CASSLGGQGGRVQYF. CDR3 nucleotides: TGTGCCAGCAGCTTAGGCGGACAAGGCGGGAGGGTCCAGTACTTC. The chain couples TRBV11-2 to TRBJ2-5; 9 bases map to TRBD2. V lost 1 base, J lost 10 bases, and 10 bases stayed unmatched. Looked up from germline, CDR1 is SGHAT and CDR2 is FQNNGV. The CDR3 sequence is 15 residues long. Based on the CDR3 plus reference TRBV11-2 and TRBJ2-5, the full variable domain is EAGVAQSPRYKIIEKRQSVAFWCNPISGHATLYWYQQILGQGPKLLIQFQNNGVVDDSQLPKDRFSAERLKGVDSTLKIQPAKLEDSAVYLCASSLGGQGGRVQYFGPGTRLLVL.

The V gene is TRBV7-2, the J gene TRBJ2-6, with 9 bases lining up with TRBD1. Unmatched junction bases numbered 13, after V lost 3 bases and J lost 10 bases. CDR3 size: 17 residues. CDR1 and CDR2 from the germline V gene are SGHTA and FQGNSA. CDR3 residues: CASSLEMAGQGRNVLTF. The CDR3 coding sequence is TGTGCCAGCAGCTTGGAAATGGCGGGACAGGGTAGGAACGTCCTGACTTTC.

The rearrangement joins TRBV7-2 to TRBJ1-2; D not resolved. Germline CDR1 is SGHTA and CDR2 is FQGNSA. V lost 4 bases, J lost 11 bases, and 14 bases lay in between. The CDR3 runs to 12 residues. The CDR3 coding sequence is TGTGCCAGCAGCTCGCTACGGAGTTTATACACCTTC. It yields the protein CASSSLRSLYTF. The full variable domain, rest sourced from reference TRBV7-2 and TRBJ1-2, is GAGVSQSPSNKVTEKGKDVELRCDPISGHTALYWYRQSLGQGLEFLIYFQGNSAPDKSGLPSDRFSAERTGGSVSTLTIQRTQQEDSAVYLCASSSLRSLYTFGSGTRLTVV.

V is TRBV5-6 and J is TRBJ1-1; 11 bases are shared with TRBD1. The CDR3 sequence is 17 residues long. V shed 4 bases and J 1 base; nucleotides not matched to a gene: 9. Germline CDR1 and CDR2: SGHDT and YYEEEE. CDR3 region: CASSPGQGAFGNTEAFF. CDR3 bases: TGTGCCAGCAGCCCAGGACAGGGGGCCTTCGGGAACACTGAAGCTTTCTTT.

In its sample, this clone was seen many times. The CDR3 loop reads CASSHVQGVNTGELFF. For the CDR3, the DNA is TGTGCCAGCAGCCATGTACAGGGAGTTAACACCGGGGAGCTGTTTTTT. V gene TRBV4-2 combines with J gene TRBJ2-2; tentatively, D is TRBD1 (6 bases). Deletions cut 3 bases from V and 2 bases from J, with 13 bases between. The CDR3 runs to 16 residues. Germline V CDR1 and CDR2: LGHNA, YNFKEQ.

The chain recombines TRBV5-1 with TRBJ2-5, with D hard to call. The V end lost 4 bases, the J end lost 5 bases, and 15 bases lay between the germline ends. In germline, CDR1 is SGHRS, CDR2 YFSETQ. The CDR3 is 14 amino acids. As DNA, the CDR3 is TGCGCCAGCAGCCCCCCGTCGCAGGATGAGACCCAGTACTTC. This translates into CASSPPSQDETQYF.

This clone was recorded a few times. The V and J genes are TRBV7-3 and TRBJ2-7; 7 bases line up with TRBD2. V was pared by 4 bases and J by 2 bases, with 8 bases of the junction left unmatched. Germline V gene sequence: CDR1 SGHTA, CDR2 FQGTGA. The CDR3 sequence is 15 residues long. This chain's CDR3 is CASSSSAGPPYEQYF. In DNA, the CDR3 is TGTGCCAGCAGCTCGTCAGCGGGGCCTCCCTACGAGCAGTACTTC.

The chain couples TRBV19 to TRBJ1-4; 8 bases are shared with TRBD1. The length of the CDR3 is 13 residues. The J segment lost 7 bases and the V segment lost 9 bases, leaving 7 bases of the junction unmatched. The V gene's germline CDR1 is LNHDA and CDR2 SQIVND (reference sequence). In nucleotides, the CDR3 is TGTGCCAGCAAGACAGGGGTTGGTGAAAAACTGTTTTTT. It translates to CASKTGVGEKLFF.

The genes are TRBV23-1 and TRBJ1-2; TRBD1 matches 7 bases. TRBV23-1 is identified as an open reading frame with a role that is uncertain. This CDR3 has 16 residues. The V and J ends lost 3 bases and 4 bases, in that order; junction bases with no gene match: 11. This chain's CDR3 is CASSHLTEDRLYGYTF. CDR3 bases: TGCGCCAGCAGTCACCTTACCGAGGACAGGCTCTATGGCTACACCTTC.

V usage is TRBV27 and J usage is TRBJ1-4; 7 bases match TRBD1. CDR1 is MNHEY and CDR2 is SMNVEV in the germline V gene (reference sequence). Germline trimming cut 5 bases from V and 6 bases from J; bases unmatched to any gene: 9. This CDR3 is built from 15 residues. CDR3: CASSPRQGWDEKLFF. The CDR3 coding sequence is TGTGCCAGCAGTCCGCGACAGGGTTGGGATGAAAAACTGTTTTTT.

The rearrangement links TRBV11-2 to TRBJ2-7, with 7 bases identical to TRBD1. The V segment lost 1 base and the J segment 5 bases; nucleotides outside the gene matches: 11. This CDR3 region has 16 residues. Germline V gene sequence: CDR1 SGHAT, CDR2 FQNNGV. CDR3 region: CASSLGSGTAGDEQYF. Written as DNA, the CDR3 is TGTGCCAGCAGCTTAGGTTCCGGGACAGCCGGCGACGAGCAGTACTTC.

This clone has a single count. The CDR3: CASSGRSGLGVRFSQYF. CDR3 DNA sequence: TGTGCCAGCTCAGGTAGATCCGGGCTCGGGGTCAGATTTTCGCAGTATTTT. The chain carries TRBV18 and TRBJ2-3, with a tentative D call TRBD2 (5 bases). The CDR3 runs 17 residues. Germline assignment: CDR1 KGHSH and CDR2 LQKENI. V was pared by 5 bases and J by 10 bases, with 28 bases between.

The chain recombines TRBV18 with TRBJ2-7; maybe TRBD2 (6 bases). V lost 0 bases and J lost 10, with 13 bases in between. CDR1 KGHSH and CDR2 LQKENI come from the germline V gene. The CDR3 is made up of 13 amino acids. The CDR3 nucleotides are TGTGCCAGCTCACCACCGAACGCGGGACTCCAGTACTTC. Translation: CASSPPNAGLQYF.

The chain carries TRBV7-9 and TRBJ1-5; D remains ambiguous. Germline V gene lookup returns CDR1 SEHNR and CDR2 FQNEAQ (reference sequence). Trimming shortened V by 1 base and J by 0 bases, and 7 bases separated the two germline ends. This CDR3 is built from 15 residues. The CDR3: CASSLGASSNQPQHF. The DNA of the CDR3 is TGTGCCAGCAGCTTAGGGGCCAGTAGCAATCAGCCCCAGCATTTT.

CDR3 nucleotide sequence: TGTGCCAGCAGTTACAGGGAAGTGATTGCCTACGAGCAGTACTTC. Translation: CASSYREVIAYEQYF. The chain links TRBV2 to TRBJ2-7; tentative D call: TRBD1 (6 bases). This CDR3 has 15 amino acids. Trimming stripped 5 bases from V and 2 bases from J, with 16 bases between. Germline V gene data show CDR1 as SNHLY and CDR2 as FYNNEI.

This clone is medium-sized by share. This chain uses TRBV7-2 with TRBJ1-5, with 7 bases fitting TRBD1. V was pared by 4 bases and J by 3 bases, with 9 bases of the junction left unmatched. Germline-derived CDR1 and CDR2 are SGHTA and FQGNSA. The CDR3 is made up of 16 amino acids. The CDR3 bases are TGTGCCAGCAGCTCCGAGGGGGCGCAGGACAATCAGCCCCAGCATTTT. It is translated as CASSSEGAQDNQPQHF. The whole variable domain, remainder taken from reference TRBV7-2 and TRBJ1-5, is GAGVSQSPSNKVTEKGKDVELRCDPISGHTALYWYRQSLGQGLEFLIYFQGNSAPDKSGLPSDRFSAERTGGSVSTLTIQRTQQEDSAVYLCASSSEGAQDNQPQHFGDGTRLSIL.

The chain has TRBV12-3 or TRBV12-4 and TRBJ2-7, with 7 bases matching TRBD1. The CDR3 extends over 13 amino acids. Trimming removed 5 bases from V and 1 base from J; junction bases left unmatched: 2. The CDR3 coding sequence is TGTGCCAGCAGTCTGACAGGGTCCTACGAGCAGTACTTC. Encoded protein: CASSLTGSYEQYF.

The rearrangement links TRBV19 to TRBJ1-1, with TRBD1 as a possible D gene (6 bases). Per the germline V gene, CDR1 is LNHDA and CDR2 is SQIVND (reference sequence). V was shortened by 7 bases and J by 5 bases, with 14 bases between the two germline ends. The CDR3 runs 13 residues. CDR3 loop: CASTSWGRTEAFF. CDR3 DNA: TGTGCCAGTACCAGCTGGGGGCGTACTGAAGCTTTCTTT. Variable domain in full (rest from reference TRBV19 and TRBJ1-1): DGGITQSPKYLFRKEGQNVTLSCEQNLNHDAMYWYRQDPGQGLRLIYYSQIVNDFQKGDIAEGYSVSREKKESFPLTVTSAQKNPTAFYLCASTSWGRTEAFFGQGTRLTVV.